Below, 3 T cell receptor beta chains from the same sample are listed, as sequenced in a study of blood T cells in healthy people across ages. Using a J-beta primer mix together with a sample-barcoded 5' primer, a second PCR was run for about 7 to 12 cycles. TCRdb reanalysed the 5' RACE reads using MiXCR and keeps one entry per CDR3 protein. The data contain around 1.5 million distinct CDR3 sequences, about 31% of them singletons. The sequenced sample consisted of blood. The receptors stem from a woman in her thirties in good health.

Only a few counts were recorded for this clonotype. This sequence may be a read error, since a much larger clone differs from it by one base. The CDR3: CGASGGYSTSQYF. The CDR3 DNA reads as TGCGGTGCCTCAGGGGGGTATAGTACCTCGCAGTATTTT. J is TRBJ2-3 and V is TRBV20-1, with D possibly being TRBD1 (7 bases). This CDR3 spans 13 amino acids. Per the germline V gene, CDR1 is DFQATT and CDR2 is SNEGSKA (reference sequence).

This clonotype showed up just a few times. The chain recombines TRBV6-2 or TRBV6-3 with TRBJ2-7; D is ambiguous. V was clipped by 6 bases and J by 0 bases, with 6 bases between them. This CDR3 contains 12 residues. Germline V gene lookup returns CDR1 MNHEY and CDR2 SVGEGT. CDR3 DNA: TGTGCCAGCAGAGACTTCTCCTACGAGCAGTACTTC. Its protein product is CASRDFSYEQYF.

This rearrangement joins TRBV20-1 to TRBJ2-5, with D tentatively TRBD1 (6 bases). Trimming left V 3 bases short and J 1 base short, with 12 bases between. The CDR3 extends over 14 amino acids. The germline V gene encodes CDR1 DFQATT and CDR2 SNEGSKA (reference sequence). Written as DNA, the CDR3 is TGCAGTGCTAGGGCGAGGGGGTTCCAAGAGACCCAGTACTTC. Encoded protein: CSARARGFQETQYF.